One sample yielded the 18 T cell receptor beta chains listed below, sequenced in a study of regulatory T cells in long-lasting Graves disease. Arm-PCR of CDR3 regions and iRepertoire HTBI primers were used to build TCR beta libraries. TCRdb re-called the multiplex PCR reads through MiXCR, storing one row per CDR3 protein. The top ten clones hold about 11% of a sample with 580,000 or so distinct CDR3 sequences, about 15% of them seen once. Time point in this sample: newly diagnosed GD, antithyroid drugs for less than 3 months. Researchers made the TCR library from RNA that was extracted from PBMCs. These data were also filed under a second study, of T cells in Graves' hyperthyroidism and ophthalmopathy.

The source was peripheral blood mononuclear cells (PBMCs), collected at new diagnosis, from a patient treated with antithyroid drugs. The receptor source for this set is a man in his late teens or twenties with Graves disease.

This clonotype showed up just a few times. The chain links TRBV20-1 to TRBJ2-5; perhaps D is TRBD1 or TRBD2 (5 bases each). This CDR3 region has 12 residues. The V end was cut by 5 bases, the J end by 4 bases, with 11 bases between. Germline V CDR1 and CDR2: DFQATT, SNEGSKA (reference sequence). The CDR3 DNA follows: TGCAGTGCTGAGGGGTATGGAGAGACCCAGTACTTC. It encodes CSAEGYGETQYF.

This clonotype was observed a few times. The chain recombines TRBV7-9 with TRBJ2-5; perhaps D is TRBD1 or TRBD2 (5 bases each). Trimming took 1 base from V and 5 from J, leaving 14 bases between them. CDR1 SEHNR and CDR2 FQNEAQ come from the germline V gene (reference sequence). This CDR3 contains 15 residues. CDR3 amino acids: CASSLGGTQGETQYF. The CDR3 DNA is TGTGCCAGCAGCTTAGGGGGGACCCAAGGGGAGACCCAGTACTTC.

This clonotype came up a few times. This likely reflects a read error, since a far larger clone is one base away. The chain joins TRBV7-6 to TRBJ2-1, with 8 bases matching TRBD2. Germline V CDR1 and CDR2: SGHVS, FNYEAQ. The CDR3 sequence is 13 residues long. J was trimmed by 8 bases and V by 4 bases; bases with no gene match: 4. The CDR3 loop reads CASSSASGYEQFF. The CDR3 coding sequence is TGTGCCAGCAGCTCAGCTAGCGGGTATGAGCAGTTCTTC. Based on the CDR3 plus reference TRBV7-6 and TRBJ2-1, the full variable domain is GAGVSQSPRYKVTKRGQDVALRCDPISGHVSLYWYRQALGQGPEFLTYFNYEAQQDKSGLPNDRFSAERPEGSISTLTIQRTEQRDSAMYRCASSSASGYEQFFGPGTRLTVL.

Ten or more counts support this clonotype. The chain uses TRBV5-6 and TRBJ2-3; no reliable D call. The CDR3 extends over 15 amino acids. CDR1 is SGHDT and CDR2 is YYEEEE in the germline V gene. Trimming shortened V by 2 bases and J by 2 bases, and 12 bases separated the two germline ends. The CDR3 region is CASSLERNPTDTQYF. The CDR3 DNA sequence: TGTGCCAGCAGCTTAGAGCGTAACCCCACAGATACGCAGTATTTT.

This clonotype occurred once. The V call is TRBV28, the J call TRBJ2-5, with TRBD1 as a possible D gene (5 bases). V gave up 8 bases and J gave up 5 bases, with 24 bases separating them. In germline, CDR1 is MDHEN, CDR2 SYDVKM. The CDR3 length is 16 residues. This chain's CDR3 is CASYPSDTNYWETQYF. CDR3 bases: TGTGCCAGCTATCCTTCGGACACCAACTATTGGGAGACCCAGTACTTC.

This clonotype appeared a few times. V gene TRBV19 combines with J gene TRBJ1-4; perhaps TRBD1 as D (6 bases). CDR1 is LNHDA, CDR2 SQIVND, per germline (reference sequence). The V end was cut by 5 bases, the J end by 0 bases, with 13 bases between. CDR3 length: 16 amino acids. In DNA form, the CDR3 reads TGTGCCAGTAGTCGGGCAGGGGCTTCAACTAATGAAAAACTGTTTTTT. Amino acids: CASSRAGASTNEKLFF.

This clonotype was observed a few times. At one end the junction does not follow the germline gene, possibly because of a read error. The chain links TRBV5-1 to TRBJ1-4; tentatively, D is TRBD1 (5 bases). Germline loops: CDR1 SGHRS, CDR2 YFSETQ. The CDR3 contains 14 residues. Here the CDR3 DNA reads TGTGCCAGCAGCCTGGCCCCCGGGGGTGAAAAACTGTTTTTT. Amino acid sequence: CASSLAPGGEKLFF.

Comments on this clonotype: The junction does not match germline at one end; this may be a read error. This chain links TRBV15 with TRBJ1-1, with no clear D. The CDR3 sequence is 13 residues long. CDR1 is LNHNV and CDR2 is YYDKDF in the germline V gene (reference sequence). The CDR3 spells CVTSRESEAEAFF. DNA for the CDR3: TGTGTCACCAGCAGAGAGTCGGAAGCTGAAGCTTTCTTT.

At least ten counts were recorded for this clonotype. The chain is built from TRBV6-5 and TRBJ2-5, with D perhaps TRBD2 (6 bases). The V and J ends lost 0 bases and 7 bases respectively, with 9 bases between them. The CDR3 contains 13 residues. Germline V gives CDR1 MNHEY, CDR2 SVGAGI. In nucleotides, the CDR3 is TGTGCCAGCAGTTACTCTCCCGGGGGGACCCAGTACTTC. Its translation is CASSYSPGGTQYF.

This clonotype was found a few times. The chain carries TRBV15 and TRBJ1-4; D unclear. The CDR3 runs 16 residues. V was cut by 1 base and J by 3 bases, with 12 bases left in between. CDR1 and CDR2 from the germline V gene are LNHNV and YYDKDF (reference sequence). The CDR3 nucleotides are TGTGCCACCAGCAGAGCGGTGGGTGGGTCTAATGAAAAACTGTTTTTT. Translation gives CATSRAVGGSNEKLFF.

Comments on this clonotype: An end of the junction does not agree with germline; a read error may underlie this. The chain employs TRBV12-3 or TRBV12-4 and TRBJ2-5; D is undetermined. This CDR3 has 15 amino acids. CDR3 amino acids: CAGSFFQSSNNEQSF. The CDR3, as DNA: TGTGCCGGCAGTTTTTTTCAATCCAGTAACAATGAGCAGTCCTTC.

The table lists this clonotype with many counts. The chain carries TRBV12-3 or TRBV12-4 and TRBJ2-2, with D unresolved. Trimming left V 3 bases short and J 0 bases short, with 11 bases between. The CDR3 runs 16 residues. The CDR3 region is CASSLARRTNTGELFF. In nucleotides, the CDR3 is TGTGCCAGCAGTTTGGCTCGGAGAACGAACACCGGGGAGCTGTTTTTT.

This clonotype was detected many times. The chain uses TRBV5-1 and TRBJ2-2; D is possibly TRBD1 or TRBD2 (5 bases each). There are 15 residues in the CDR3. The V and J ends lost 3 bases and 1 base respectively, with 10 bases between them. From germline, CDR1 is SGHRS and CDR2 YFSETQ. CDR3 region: CASSYGAENTGELFF. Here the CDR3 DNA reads TGCGCCAGCAGCTACGGGGCGGAGAACACCGGGGAGCTGTTTTTT.

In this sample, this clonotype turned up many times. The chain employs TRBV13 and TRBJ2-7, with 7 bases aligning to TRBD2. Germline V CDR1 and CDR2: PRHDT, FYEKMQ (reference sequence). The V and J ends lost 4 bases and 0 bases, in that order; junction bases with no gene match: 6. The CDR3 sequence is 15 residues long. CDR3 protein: CASSSPREGSYEQYF. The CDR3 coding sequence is TGTGCCAGCAGCTCCCCGAGGGAGGGCTCCTACGAGCAGTACTTC.

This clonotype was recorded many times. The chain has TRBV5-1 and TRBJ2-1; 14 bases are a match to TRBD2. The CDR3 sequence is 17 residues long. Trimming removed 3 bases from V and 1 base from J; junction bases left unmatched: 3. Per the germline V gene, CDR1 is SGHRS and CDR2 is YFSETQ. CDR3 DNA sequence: TGCGCCAGCAGCTGGACTAGCGGGAGGACGTCCTACAATGAGCAGTTCTTC. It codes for CASSWTSGRTSYNEQFF.

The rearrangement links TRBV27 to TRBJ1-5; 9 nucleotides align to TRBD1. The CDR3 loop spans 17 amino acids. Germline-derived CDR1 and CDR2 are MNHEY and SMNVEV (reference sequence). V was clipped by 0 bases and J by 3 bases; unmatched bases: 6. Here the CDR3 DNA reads TGTGCCAGCAGTTTATCGGGACAGGGTCATATCAATCAGCCCCAGCATTTT. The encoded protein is CASSLSGQGHINQPQHF.

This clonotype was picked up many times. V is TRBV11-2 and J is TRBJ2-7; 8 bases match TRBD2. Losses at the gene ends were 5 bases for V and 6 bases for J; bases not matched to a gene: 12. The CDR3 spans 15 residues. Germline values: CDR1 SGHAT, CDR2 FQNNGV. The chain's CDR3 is CASSPTGLGSGEQYF. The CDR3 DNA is TGTGCCAGCAGCCCGACGGGACTAGGATCCGGCGAGCAGTACTTC.

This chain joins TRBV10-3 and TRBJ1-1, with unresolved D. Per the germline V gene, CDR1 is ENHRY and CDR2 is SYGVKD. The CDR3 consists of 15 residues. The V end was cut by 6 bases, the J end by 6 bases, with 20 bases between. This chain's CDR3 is CAISRKVGAGAEAFF. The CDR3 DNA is TGTGCCATCAGCCGTAAAGTAGGAGCCGGGGCTGAAGCTTTCTTT.